The entry that follows covers one TCR beta chain sequence. TCRdb's copy holds only in-frame clones and misses some; the assay was immunoSEQ multiplex PCR. Counted here are 250,000 to 350,000 clones, 65% to 85% occurring once; the ten biggest clones make up roughly 1.5%. V was cut by 3 bases and J by 0 bases, with 9 bases left in between. This CDR3 region has 15 residues. Germline values: CDR1 KGHSH, CDR2 LQKENI. These data originate in a study of blood T cell repertoires in COVID-19. Study summary: Sources were T cells, B-cell-depleted T cells, or PBMCs; the material itself was cDNA or gDNA.

The V gene is TRBV18, the J gene TRBJ1-5; weak D call: TRBD1 (5 bases). The clonotype originates from a human donor with COVID-19, enrolled during active disease. The donor label of this sample is uncertain. Sequencing was carried out using peripheral blood. CDR3 amino acids: CASSPQGDSNQPQHF. The CDR3 DNA reads TGTGCCAGCTCACCGCAGGGTGATAGCAATCAGCCCCAGCATTTT.